These 2 T cell receptor beta chains were all obtained from the same sample, sequenced in a study of cytomegalovirus exposure and HLA in healthy donors. Profiled with immunoSEQ multiplex PCR; TCRdb holds only in-frame clones, not every one. The sample includes under 250,000 clones, just under 90% of them seen just once. Sequencing used PBMCs. Receptor source: a man aged 18 to 30 in good health and CMV-seronegative.

This clone was picked up a small number of times. The rearrangement links TRBV5-4 to TRBJ1-1, with TRBD1 matching over 7 bases. J gave up 6 bases and V 4 bases, and 15 bases lay outside the gene matches. The CDR3 consists of 16 residues. Germline CDR1 reads SGHNT; CDR2 reads YYREEE (reference sequence). CDR3 nucleotides: TGTGCCAGCAGCCCGGGGGTAGGGGGCTCGAATTCTGAAGCTTTCTTT. Protein: CASSPGVGGSNSEAFF.

The J gene is TRBJ2-3, the V gene TRBV4-3; 10 nucleotides agree with TRBD2. The V gene end was trimmed by 0 bases and the J gene end by 1 base; junction bases not matched to a gene: 7. Germline V gene sequence: CDR1 LGHNA, CDR2 YSLEER. The length of the CDR3 is 18 residues. This CDR3 is CASSQDMKTSGGTDTQYF. CDR3 coding DNA: TGCGCCAGCAGCCAAGATATGAAAACTAGCGGGGGCACAGATACGCAGTATTTT.